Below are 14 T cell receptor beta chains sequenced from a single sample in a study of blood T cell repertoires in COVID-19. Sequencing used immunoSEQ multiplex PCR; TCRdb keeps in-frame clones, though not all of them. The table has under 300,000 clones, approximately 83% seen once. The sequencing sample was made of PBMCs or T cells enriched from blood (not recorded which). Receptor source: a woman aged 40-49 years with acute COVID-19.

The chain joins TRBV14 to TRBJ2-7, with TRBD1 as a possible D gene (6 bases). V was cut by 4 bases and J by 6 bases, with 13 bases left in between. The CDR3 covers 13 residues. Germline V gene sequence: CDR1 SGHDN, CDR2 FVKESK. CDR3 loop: CASSRQTGSEQYF. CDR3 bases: TGTGCCAGCAGCCGACAAACAGGGTCCGAGCAGTACTTC.

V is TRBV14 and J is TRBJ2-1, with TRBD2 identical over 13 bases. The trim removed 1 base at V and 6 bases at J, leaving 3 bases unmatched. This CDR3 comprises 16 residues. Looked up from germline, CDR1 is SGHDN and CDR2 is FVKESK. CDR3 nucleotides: TGTGCCAGCAGCCAAGGGGGACTAGCGGGGCGCAATGAGCAGTTCTTC. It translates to CASSQGGLAGRNEQFF. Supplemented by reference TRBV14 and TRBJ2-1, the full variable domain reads EAGVTQFPSHSVIEKGQTVTLRCDPISGHDNLYWYRRVMGKEIKFLLHFVKESKQDESGMPNNRFLAERTGGTYSTLKVQPAELEDSGVYFCASSQGGLAGRNEQFFGPGTRLTVL.

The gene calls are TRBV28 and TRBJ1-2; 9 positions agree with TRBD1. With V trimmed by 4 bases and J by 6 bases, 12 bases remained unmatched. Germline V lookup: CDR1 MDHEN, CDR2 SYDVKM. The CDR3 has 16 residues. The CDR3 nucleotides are TGTGCCAGCAGTTCCATACCCCAGAGGACAGGGGATGGCTACACCTTC. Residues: CASSSIPQRTGDGYTF.

The CDR3 coding sequence is TGTGCCAGCAGCCCCCGGACAGGGAAAAGCACAGATACGCAGTATTTT. Its translation: CASSPRTGKSTDTQYF. The chain is built from TRBV13 and TRBJ2-3, with 8 bases that match TRBD1. Germline CDR1 PRHDT, CDR2 FYEKMQ (reference sequence). The J segment lost 0 bases and the V segment lost 5 bases, leaving 7 bases of the junction unmatched. The CDR3 has 16 amino acids.

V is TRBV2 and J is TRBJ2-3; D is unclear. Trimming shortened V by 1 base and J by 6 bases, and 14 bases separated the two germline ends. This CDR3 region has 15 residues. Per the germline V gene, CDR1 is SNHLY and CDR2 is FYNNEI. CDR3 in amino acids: CASSEEAGPEDTQYF. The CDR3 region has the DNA TGTGCCAGCAGTGAAGAGGCAGGCCCTGAGGATACGCAGTATTTT.

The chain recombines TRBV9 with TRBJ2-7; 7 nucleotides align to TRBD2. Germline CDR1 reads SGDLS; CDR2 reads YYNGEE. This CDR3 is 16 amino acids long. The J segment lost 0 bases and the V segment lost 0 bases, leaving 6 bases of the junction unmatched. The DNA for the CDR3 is TGTGCCAGCAGCGTAGCGGGGGGACCGTCCTCCTACGAGCAGTACTTC. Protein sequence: CASSVAGGPSSYEQYF.

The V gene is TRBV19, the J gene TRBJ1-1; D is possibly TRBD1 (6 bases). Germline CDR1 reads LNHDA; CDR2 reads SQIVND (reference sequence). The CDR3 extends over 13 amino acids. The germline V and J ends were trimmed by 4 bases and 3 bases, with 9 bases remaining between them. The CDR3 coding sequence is TGTGCCAGTAGTACAGGGGAAGACACTGAAGCTTTCTTT. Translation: CASSTGEDTEAFF.

CDR3 amino acids: CASSLRTSGRDRYNEQFF. CDR3 in DNA: TGTGCCAGCAGCTTAAGGACTAGCGGGAGAGACCGCTACAATGAGCAGTTCTTC. The chain recombines TRBV7-9 with TRBJ2-1; 13 bases fit TRBD2. Per the germline V gene, CDR1 is SEHNR and CDR2 is FQNEAQ (reference sequence). The CDR3 totals 18 residues. J lost 3 bases, V lost 2 bases, and 7 bases had no gene match.

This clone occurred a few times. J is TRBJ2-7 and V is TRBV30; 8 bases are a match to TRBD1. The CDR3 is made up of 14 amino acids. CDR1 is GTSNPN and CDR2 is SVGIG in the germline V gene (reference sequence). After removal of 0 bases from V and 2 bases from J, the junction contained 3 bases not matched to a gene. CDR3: CAWSVMGQAYEQYF. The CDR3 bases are TGTGCCTGGAGTGTAATGGGACAGGCCTACGAGCAGTACTTC.

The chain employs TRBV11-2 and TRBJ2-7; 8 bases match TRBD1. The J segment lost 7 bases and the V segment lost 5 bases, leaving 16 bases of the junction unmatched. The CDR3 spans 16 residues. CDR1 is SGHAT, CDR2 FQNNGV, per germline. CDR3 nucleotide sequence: TGTGCCAGCAGCCTCCTCCGGGACAGGCTACCCTTTGAGCAGTACTTC. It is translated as CASSLLRDRLPFEQYF. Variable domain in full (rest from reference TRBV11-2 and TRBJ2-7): EAGVAQSPRYKIIEKRQSVAFWCNPISGHATLYWYQQILGQGPKLLIQFQNNGVVDDSQLPKDRFSAERLKGVDSTLKIQPAKLEDSAVYLCASSLLRDRLPFEQYFGPGTRLTVT.

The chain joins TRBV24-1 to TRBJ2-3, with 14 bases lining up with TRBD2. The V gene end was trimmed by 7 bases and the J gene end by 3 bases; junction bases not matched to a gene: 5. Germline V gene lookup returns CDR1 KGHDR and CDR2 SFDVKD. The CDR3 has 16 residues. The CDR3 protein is CATSGTSGSWTDTQYF. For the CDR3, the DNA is TGTGCCACCAGCGGGACTAGCGGGAGTTGGACAGATACGCAGTATTTT.

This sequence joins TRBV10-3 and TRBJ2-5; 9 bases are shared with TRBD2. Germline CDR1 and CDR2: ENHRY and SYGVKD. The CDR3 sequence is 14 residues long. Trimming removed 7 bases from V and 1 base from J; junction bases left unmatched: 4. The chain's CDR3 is CAITAGGGQETQYF. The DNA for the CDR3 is TGTGCCATCACGGCGGGAGGGGGCCAAGAGACCCAGTACTTC.

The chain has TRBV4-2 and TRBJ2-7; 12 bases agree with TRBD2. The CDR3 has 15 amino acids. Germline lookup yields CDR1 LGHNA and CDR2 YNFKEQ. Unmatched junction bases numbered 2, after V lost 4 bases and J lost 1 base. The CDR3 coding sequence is TGTGCCAGCAGCCCAGGACTAGCGGGATCCTACGAGCAGTACTTC. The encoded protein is CASSPGLAGSYEQYF.

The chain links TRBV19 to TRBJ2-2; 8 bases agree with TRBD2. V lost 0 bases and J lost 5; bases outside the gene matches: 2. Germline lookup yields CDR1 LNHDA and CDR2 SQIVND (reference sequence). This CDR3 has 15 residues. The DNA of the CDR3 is TGTGCCAGTAGTATAGAGACGGGGGGGACCGGGGAGCTGTTTTTT. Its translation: CASSIETGGTGELFF.